This T cell receptor (beta chain) was found in a study of shared clonotypes between healthy human individuals. Trimming pared 4 bases from V and 0 bases from J, leaving 11 bases between. Germline V lookup: CDR1 SGHDT, CDR2 YYEEEE. The CDR3 consists of 15 residues. It was across several immunoSEQ plates that each subset's genomic DNA was evenly split. Repertoires were generated with immunoSEQ multiplex PCR, while TCRdb's copy carries only in-frame clones and drops some. The sample has roughly 2 million clones; 90% to 95% are singletons. Sequencing used naive CD4+ T cells sorted from blood. Subset in this sample: CD45RA+ positively selected. This TCR was sampled from a man between 18 and 35 years old in good health. The rearrangement links TRBV5-6 to TRBJ1-5; D unresolved. The DNA for the CDR3 is TGTGCCAGCAGCCGTGGAGGGAGTAGCAATCAGCCCCAGCATTTT. This encodes CASSRGGSSNQPQHF.